A selection of T cell receptor beta chains follows, all from one sample in a study of PD-1 blockade in classical Hodgkin lymphoma. Generated by immunoSEQ multiplex PCR, the TCRdb table keeps only in-frame clones and is missing some. The sample contains around 15,000 clones, roughly 79% of which appear only once. This specimen was CD4+ T cells from blood, taken before the fourth cycle of nivolumab. These receptors all come from a human donor with classical Hodgkin lymphoma. The CDR3 runs from the conserved cysteine through the conserved F or W. D genes are given only for firm matches. Size tells how often a clone was seen (once, few, many) or the class of an expanded clone, and some rows leave it out.

TRBV19	-	TRBJ2-5	-	TGTGCCAGTAGTATCAGGGGAGAGACCCAGTACTTC	CASSIRGETQYF
TRBV10-3	-	TRBJ2-7	-	TGTGCCATCAGGGCAGGGGAGGGCCATTACGAGCAGTACTTC	CAIRAGEGHYEQYF
TRBV25-1	-	TRBJ2-7	-	TGTGCCAGCAGTGAAGGGGGGGCGGACGGGTCCTACGAGCAGTACTTC	CASSEGGADGSYEQYF
TRBV7-9	-	TRBJ1-5	-	TGTGCCAGCAGCCCCCAGCAGGGACGGCCCCAGCATTTT	CASSPQQGRPQHF
TRBV20-1	-	TRBJ2-5	-	TGCAGTGCTCCCCATAGGGAGACCCAGTACTTC	CSAPHRETQYF
TRBV5-1	-	TRBJ2-2	once	TGCGCCAGCAGCTTGAGGGGGGCCAGCGGGGAGCTGTTTTTT	CASSLRGASGELFF
TRBV25-1	-	TRBJ2-5	-	TGTGCCAGCACCAAGAGGGGGCAAGAGACCCAGTACTTC	CASTKRGQETQYF
TRBV6-5	TRBD1	TRBJ2-1	-	TGTGCCAGCAGTTATAACCCCGGGACAGGTTACAATGAGCAGTTCTTC	CASSYNPGTGYNEQFF
TRBV2	-	TRBJ2-7	-	TGTGCCAGCAGTGAAAACAGGGTTCGCTCCTACGAGCAGTACTTC	CASSENRVRSYEQYF
TRBV18	-	TRBJ1-3	-	TGTGCCAGCTCACCCGTCTCTGGAAACACCATATATTTT	CASSPVSGNTIYF
TRBV5-6	-	TRBJ2-1	-	TGTGCCAGCAGCTTGCTAGCGCTATACAATGAGCAGTTCTTC	CASSLLALYNEQFF
TRBV27	-	TRBJ2-1	-	TGTGCCAGCTCCTGGGACTCTTACAATGAGCAGTTCTTC	CASSWDSYNEQFF
TRBV14	TRBD2	TRBJ2-3	-	TGTGCCAGCAGCCAAGCGGCTAGCGGGAGAGATACGCAGTATTTT	CASSQAASGRDTQYF
TRBV6-1	-	TRBJ1-5	-	TGTGCCAGCAGTGGACAGAGTAATCAGCCCCAGCATTTT	CASSGQSNQPQHF
TRBV29-1	-	TRBJ1-1	-	TGCAGCGTTGAAGAGGGACTGAGGAACACTGAAGCTTTCTTT	CSVEEGLRNTEAFF
TRBV28	-	TRBJ1-1	once	TGTGCCAGCAGTTGGGGGAACACTGAAGCTTTCTTT	CASSWGNTEAFF
TRBV15	-	TRBJ1-4	-	TGTGCCACCAGCAGAGGATCTGAAAAACTGTTTTTT	CATSRGSEKLFF